This T cell receptor beta chain was sequenced in a study of tumor and adjacent non-tumor tissue in lung cancer. Study background: Patients comprised 12 adenocarcinoma, 2 squamous cell carcinoma and 1 small cell lung cancer.

A modified ARM-PCR protocol with three rounds of nested PCR amplified TCRbeta. TCRdb used MiXCR to reprocess the multiplex PCR reads, holding one entry per CDR3 protein. The sample has fewer than 120,000 distinct CDR3 sequences, nearly 85% seen once. Comments on this clonotype: Antigen specificity is unknown. A read error may account for a junction end that differs from germline.

Whole-study findings and limits: Significantly higher TCR diversity was found in tumor than normal lung. Tumor repertoires had a smaller top 100 clone share than normal lung.

In germline, CDR1 is MNHEY, CDR2 SVGAGI. The CDR3 is made up of 15 amino acids. This sample's RNA came from whole unsorted tissue. Donors were chemotherapy-naive, newly diagnosed lung cancer surgical patients in China, August–November 2014. The sample consisted of lung tumor tissue. The chain combines TRBV6-5 with TRBJ2-3; the match to TRBD2 covers 12 bases. The origin of this receptor is a man aged 65 to 79 with non-small cell lung cancer. Here the CDR3 reads CAGTSTSGRTYTQYF. The CDR3, as DNA: TGTGCCGGCACTTCGACTAGCGGGAGAACATATACACAGTATTTT.